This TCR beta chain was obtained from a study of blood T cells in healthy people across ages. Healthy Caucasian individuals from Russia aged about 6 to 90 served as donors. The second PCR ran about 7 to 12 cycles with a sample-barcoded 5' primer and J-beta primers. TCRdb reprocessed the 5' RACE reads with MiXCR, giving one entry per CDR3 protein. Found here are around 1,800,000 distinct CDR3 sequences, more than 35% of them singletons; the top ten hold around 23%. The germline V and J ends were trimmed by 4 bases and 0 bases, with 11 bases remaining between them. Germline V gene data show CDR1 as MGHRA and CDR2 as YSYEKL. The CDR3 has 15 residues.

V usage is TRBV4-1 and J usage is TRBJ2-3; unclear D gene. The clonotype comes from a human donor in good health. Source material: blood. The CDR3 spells CASSRVAESTDTQYF. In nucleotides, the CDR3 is TGCGCCAGCAGCCGAGTGGCCGAGAGCACAGATACGCAGTATTTT.